A selection of T cell receptor beta chains follows, all from one sample in a study of blood T cell repertoires in COVID-19. Sequencing was performed with immunoSEQ multiplex PCR; in TCRdb, only in-frame clones are kept and a portion is missing. The profile shows over 300,000 clones, nearly 90% of them singletons. Sequenced sample: PBMCs or T cells enriched from blood (not recorded which). The receptors were gathered from a woman aged 25 to 39 who had recovered from COVID-19. The CDR3 runs from the conserved cysteine through the conserved F or W. A D gene is named only where the DNA matches it firmly. Clone size is stated in some rows and not others, as once, few, many or a class when expanded.

v_call,j_call,d_call,clone_size,cdr3_length,cdr3_nt,cdr3_aa
TRBV5-1,TRBJ1-2,TRBD1,.,13,TGCGCCAGCAGCTCGGACAGGGACTATGGCTACACCTTC,CASSSDRDYGYTF
TRBV21-1,TRBJ1-2,.,.,15,TGTGCCAGCAGCAAAGCCCCGGGTCGGGACTATGGCTACACCTTC,CASSKAPGRDYGYTF
TRBV19,TRBJ2-5,.,.,15,TGTGCCAGTAGTATAGGGACAGATTATCAAGAGACCCAGTACTTC,CASSIGTDYQETQYF
TRBV30,TRBJ1-4,.,.,13,TGTGCCTGGAGTGTAGGGGGAGGGGAAAAACTGTTTTTT,CAWSVGGGEKLFF
TRBV19,TRBJ1-5,TRBD1,.,13,TGTGCCAGTAACAGGGGGCAAACTCAGCCCCAGCATTTT,CASNRGQTQPQHF
TRBV9,TRBJ1-3,.,.,15,TGTGCCAGCAGCGCATACATAAACTCTGGAAACACCATATATTTT,CASSAYINSGNTIYF
TRBV7-9,TRBJ2-2,.,.,14,TGTGCCAGCAGTCTCACAGAGAACACCGGGGAGCTGTTTTTT,CASSLTENTGELFF
TRBV3-1/TRBV3-2,TRBJ2-7,.,.,16,TGTGCCAGCAGCCAGGTATCGGGGTCAAGCTCCTACGAGCAGTACTTC,CASSQVSGSSSYEQYF
TRBV2,TRBJ1-2,TRBD1,.,13,TGTGCCAGCCCGGGACAGTGGTTGCAGGGCTACACCTTC,CASPGQWLQGYTF
TRBV9,TRBJ2-6,.,.,18,TGTGCCAGCAGCGTAGCCCAGAAAGCTAGCGTCGGGGCCAACGTCCTGACTTTC,CASSVAQKASVGANVLTF
TRBV5-6,TRBJ1-6,.,.,16,TGTGCCAGCAGCGAGGGCCCGGGACACCATAATTCACCCCTCCACTTT,CASSEGPGHHNSPLHF
TRBV10-1,TRBJ2-3,TRBD2,.,16,TGCGCCAGCAGTGCGGGACTAGCGGGGGGCATGGATACGCAGTATTTT,CASSAGLAGGMDTQYF
TRBV5-1,TRBJ1-1,TRBD1,.,14,TGCGCCAGCAGCCCGGACAGGCCGAACACTGAAGCTTTCTTT,CASSPDRPNTEAFF
TRBV30,TRBJ1-1,.,.,13,TGTGCCTGGAACGGGGGTGGGCTCGCTGAAGCTTTCTTT,CAWNGGGLAEAFF
TRBV5-1,TRBJ1-6,.,.,15,TGCGCCAGCAGCTTGGACAGCCTCTATAATTCACCCCTCCACTTT,CASSLDSLYNSPLHF
TRBV5-1,TRBJ1-2,.,.,13,TGCGCCAGCAGCGAGGGCGGGGGCTATGGCTACACCTTC,CASSEGGGYGYTF
TRBV30,TRBJ1-1,.,many,13,TGTGCCTGGAGGACAGACTCGAACACTGAAGCTTTCTTT,CAWRTDSNTEAFF
TRBV27,TRBJ1-4,TRBD1,.,16,TGTGCCAGCAGATTCTCGACAGGGCGCGGGCCTGAAAAACTGTTTTTT,CASRFSTGRGPEKLFF
TRBV19,TRBJ1-1,TRBD1,.,14,TGTGCCAGTAGTGCGGGACAGGGGGTAATTGAAGCTTTCTTT,CASSAGQGVIEAFF
TRBV3-1/TRBV3-2,TRBJ1-1,TRBD1,.,16,TGTGCCAGCAGTCGAGGGACAGGTAGGGGAAACACTGAAGCTTTCTTT,CASSRGTGRGNTEAFF
TRBV6-5,TRBJ1-5,TRBD1,.,15,TGTGCCAGCAGTACCTCCGGGACAGGGGTACAGCCCCAGCATTTT,CASSTSGTGVQPQHF
TRBV5-8,TRBJ2-1,TRBD1,few,15,TGTGCCAGCAGCCCCGGGACAGCGGTCTACAATGAGCAGTTCTTC,CASSPGTAVYNEQFF
TRBV2,TRBJ1-1,.,once,15,TGTGCCAGCAGGAGGGATGATGCGGGGGACACTGAAGCTTTCTTT,CASRRDDAGDTEAFF
TRBV27,TRBJ2-6,TRBD1,few,17,TGTGCCAGCAGTCCACGGACAGGACTCTCTGGGGCCAACGTCCTGACTTTC,CASSPRTGLSGANVLTF
TRBV6-5,TRBJ2-1,TRBD2,.,15,TGTGCCAGCAGTTTCGTGGTAGCGGGGGGGCAGGAGCAGTTCTTC,CASSFVVAGGQEQFF
TRBV25-1,TRBJ1-6,.,once,13,TGTGCCAGCAGTGAATTTCAGAATTCACCCCTCCACTTT,CASSEFQNSPLHF
TRBV7-9,TRBJ1-2,.,.,12,TGTGCCAGCAGCGCCCCGGGGAATGGCTACACCTTC,CASSAPGNGYTF
TRBV6-5,TRBJ1-3,.,.,15,TGTGCCAGCAGTTACTCGGTTGCGTTTGGAAACACCATATATTTT,CASSYSVAFGNTIYF
TRBV19,TRBJ2-3,TRBD1,.,14,TGTGCCAGTAGTACGACAGGGGTGGCAGATACGCAGTATTTT,CASSTTGVADTQYF
TRBV30,TRBJ2-7,TRBD2,.,12,TGTGCCTGGAGCGGGGGGGCTGAAGAGCAGTACTTC,CAWSGGAEEQYF
TRBV30,TRBJ1-2,.,once,13,TGTGCCTGGAGTTTTAAGGCAGGTAGTGGCTACACCTTC,CAWSFKAGSGYTF
TRBV7-2,TRBJ1-2,TRBD1,few,15,TGTGCCAGCAGCTTAGCCGTCAGGGGGCTTGATGGCTACACCTTC,CASSLAVRGLDGYTF
TRBV7-2,TRBJ1-1,.,few,13,TGTGCCAGCAGCTGGGCCGGGGGGTACGTAGCTTTCTTT,CASSWAGGYVAFF
TRBV18,TRBJ2-7,.,.,17,TGTGCCAGCTCACCAATAAACTGGGCAGGGCGCTCCTACGAGCAGTACTTC,CASSPINWAGRSYEQYF
TRBV3-1/TRBV3-2,TRBJ2-1,.,.,16,TGTGCCAGCAGCCAGACGACCCGGGTGGGGCCCAATGAGCAGTTCTTC,CASSQTTRVGPNEQFF
TRBV30,TRBJ1-5,.,.,13,TGTGCCTGGGGGGCTTATAGCAATCAGCCCCAGCATTTT,CAWGAYSNQPQHF
TRBV9,TRBJ2-2,TRBD1,.,16,TGTGCCAGCAGCGGACAGGGCGTGGAAACCACCGGGGAGCTGTTTTTT,CASSGQGVETTGELFF
TRBV27,TRBJ1-1,.,.,14,TGTGCCAGCAGTTTGACAGGACAGAACACTGAAGCTTTCTTT,CASSLTGQNTEAFF
TRBV10-2,TRBJ1-5,.,.,15,TGCGCCAGCAGTGAGTCGCACAGGGTCGATCAGCCCCAGCATTTT,CASSESHRVDQPQHF
TRBV7-3,TRBJ1-2,.,.,14,TGTGCCAGCACCCCGGGACTCCCGGGTAGTGGCTACACCTTC,CASTPGLPGSGYTF
TRBV12-3/TRBV12-4,TRBJ1-2,.,.,13,TGTGCCAGCACCCCGGGGAGCTTATATGGCTACACCTTC,CASTPGSLYGYTF
TRBV2,TRBJ2-2,.,.,15,TGTGCCAGCAGTGTTCAGGGGCCTAACACCGGGGAGCTGTTTTTT,CASSVQGPNTGELFF
TRBV7-3,TRBJ2-1,TRBD1,.,15,TGTGCCAGCAGCCCAGACAGGGACTCCTACAATGAGCAGTTCTTC,CASSPDRDSYNEQFF
TRBV5-8,TRBJ1-1,.,.,15,TGTGCCAGCAGGCTGAGGACAGCTCTTAACACTGAAGCTTTCTTT,CASRLRTALNTEAFF
TRBV9,TRBJ1-6,.,.,15,TGTGCCAGCAGCGTAGTGGCCGGGTTTAATTCACCCCTCCACTTT,CASSVVAGFNSPLHF
TRBV7-8,TRBJ1-6,.,once,15,TGTGCCAGCAGCCTCCGGGGGGATTATAATTCACCCCTCCACTTT,CASSLRGDYNSPLHF
TRBV3-1/TRBV3-2,TRBJ1-2,.,.,13,TGTGCCAGCAGAAACACAGGGAGGGGTGGCTACACCTTC,CASRNTGRGGYTF
TRBV19,TRBJ2-7,.,.,14,TGTGCCAGTAGTATATATAACCCCGGGGGCGAGCAGTACTTC,CASSIYNPGGEQYF
TRBV4-2,TRBJ1-1,.,.,14,TGTGCCAGCAGCCAGCCGGTCAAGAACACTGAAGCTTTCTTT,CASSQPVKNTEAFF
TRBV5-3,TRBJ1-3,.,.,16,TGTGCCAGAAGCTTGAGACAGGTCTTCTCTGGAAACACCATATATTTT,CARSLRQVFSGNTIYF
TRBV30,TRBJ1-4,.,.,14,TGTGCCTGGAGCAAACTAGCAACTAATGAAAAACTGTTTTTT,CAWSKLATNEKLFF
TRBV2,TRBJ2-5,.,.,14,TGTGCCAGCAGTGACGGGGGAGCACAAGAGACCCAGTACTTC,CASSDGGAQETQYF
TRBV4-1,TRBJ2-4,TRBD2,.,16,TGCGCCAGCAGCCAAACCTGGACTAGCGCCAAAAACATTCAGTACTTC,CASSQTWTSAKNIQYF
TRBV7-2,TRBJ1-3,.,.,16,TGTGCCAGCAGCCCCCCGGGGGGGGGCTCTGGAAACACCATATATTTT,CASSPPGGGSGNTIYF
TRBV9,TRBJ2-3,TRBD2,.,15,TGTGCCAGCAGCGTAAGGCGGGGAGCGGGGGATACGCAGTATTTT,CASSVRRGAGDTQYF
TRBV19,TRBJ1-5,.,.,14,TGTGCCAGTAGTATAGGAGGACAGCATCAGCCCCAGCATTTT,CASSIGGQHQPQHF
TRBV7-9,TRBJ1-2,TRBD1,.,14,TGTGCCAGCAGCTACTGGGACAGCCCCTATGGCTACACCTTC,CASSYWDSPYGYTF
TRBV7-9,TRBJ1-1,TRBD1,.,16,TGTGCCAGCAGCTCGGGACAGGGGGGAGGGAATACTGAAGCTTTCTTT,CASSSGQGGGNTEAFF
TRBV5-1,TRBJ1-1,.,.,13,TGCGCCAGCAGCCCCCAGGGGTTTGCTGAAGCTTTCTTT,CASSPQGFAEAFF
TRBV11-3,TRBJ1-1,TRBD1,.,15,TGTGCCAGCAGCTCGGGACAGACTGGGAACACTGAAGCTTTCTTT,CASSSGQTGNTEAFF